The entry below gives a single T cell receptor beta chain sequence along with its context. The CDR3 loop spans 15 amino acids. V was shortened by 2 bases and J by 6 bases, with 14 bases between the two germline ends. CDR1 and CDR2 (germline): MGHRA, YSYEKL. This specimen belongs to a study of blood T cell repertoires in COVID-19. Whole-study context: The samples span acute and convalescent COVID-19 from the United States, Italy and Spain. PBMCs, B-cell-depleted T cells, or T cells were the source of the cDNA or gDNA that made up the material.

During active infection, Seattle patients enrolled and were then monitored through disease. Under the authors' procedure: The assay estimated nucleated cells by amplifying reference gene primers. Clones were sequenced by immunoSEQ multiplex PCR, and TCRdb holds only the in-frame ones, with some missing. D and trimming were read from the DNA, whereas the V and J calls and clone size are those reported in that table. The top ten clones hold over 8.5% of a sample with some 320,000 clones, 89% of them seen once. Sequences were obtained from peripheral blood. This clonotype was sampled from a woman under 40 with COVID-19, enrolled during active disease. The chain couples TRBV4-1 to TRBJ1-5; D unclear. In nucleotides, the CDR3 is TGCGCCAGCAGCCAACTCCGGGGAGACTCTCAGCCCCAGCATTTT. Its protein product is CASSQLRGDSQPQHF.